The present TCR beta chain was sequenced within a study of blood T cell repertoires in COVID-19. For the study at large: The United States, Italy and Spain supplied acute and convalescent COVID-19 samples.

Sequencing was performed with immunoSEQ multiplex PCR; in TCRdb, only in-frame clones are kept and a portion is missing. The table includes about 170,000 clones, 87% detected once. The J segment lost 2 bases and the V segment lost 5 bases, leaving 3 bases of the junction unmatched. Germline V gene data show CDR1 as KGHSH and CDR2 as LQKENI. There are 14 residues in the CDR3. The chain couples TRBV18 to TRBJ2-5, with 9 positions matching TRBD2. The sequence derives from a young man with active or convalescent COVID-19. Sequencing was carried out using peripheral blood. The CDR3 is CASSLAGVQETQYF. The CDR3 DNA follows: TGTGCCAGCTCATTAGCGGGAGTGCAAGAGACCCAGTACTTC. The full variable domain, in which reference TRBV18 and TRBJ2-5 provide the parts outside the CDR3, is NAGVMQNPRHLVRRRGQEARLRCSPMKGHSHVYWYRQLPEEGLKFMVYLQKENIIDESGMPKERFSAEFPKEGPSILRIQQVVRGDSAAYFCASSLAGVQETQYFGPGTRLLVL.